This TCR beta chain came from a study of shared clonotypes between healthy human individuals. Profiling relied on immunoSEQ multiplex PCR, and the TCRdb table lists in-frame clones only, not all of them. The table shows some 380,000 clones, with about 97% occurring only once. All donors were healthy HIV-negative adults lacking recent acute infections or vaccinations. Material: memory CD8+ T cells sorted from blood. Subset specified: CD45RO+ cells pooled with CCR7-negative TemRA cells. The receptor's source is a man aged 25-45 years in good health.

The chain's CDR3 is CASSDSIEVDAGNTIYF. DNA for the CDR3: TGTGCCAGCAGTGACTCGATAGAAGTCGATGCTGGAAACACCATATATTTT. This chain links TRBV6-4 with TRBJ1-3; D ambiguous. Trimming shortened V by 0 bases and J by 2 bases, and 14 bases separated the two germline ends. Germline V CDR1 and CDR2: MRHNA, SNTAGT. There are 17 residues in the CDR3.